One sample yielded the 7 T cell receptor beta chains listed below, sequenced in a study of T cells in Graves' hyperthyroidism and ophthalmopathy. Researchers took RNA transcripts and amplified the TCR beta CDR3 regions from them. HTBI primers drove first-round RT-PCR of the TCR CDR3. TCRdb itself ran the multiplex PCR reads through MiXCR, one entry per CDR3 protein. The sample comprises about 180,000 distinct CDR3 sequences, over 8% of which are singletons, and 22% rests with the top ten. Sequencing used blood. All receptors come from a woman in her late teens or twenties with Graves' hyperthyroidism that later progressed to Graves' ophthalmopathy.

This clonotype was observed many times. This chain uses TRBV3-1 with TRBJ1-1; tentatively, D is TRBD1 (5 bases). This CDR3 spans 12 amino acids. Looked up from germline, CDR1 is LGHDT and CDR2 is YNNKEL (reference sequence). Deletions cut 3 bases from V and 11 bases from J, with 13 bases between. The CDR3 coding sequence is TGTGCCAGCAGCCAGCTAACGGGGGACGCTTTCTTT. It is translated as CASSQLTGDAFF.

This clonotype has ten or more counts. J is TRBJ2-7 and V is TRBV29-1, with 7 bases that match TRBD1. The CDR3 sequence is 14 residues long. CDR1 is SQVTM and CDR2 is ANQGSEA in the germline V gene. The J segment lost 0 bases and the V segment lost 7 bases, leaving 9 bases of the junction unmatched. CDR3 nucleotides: TGCAGCGCCGCGATTGGGGACAGCTCCTACGAGCAGTACTTC. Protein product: CSAAIGDSSYEQYF.

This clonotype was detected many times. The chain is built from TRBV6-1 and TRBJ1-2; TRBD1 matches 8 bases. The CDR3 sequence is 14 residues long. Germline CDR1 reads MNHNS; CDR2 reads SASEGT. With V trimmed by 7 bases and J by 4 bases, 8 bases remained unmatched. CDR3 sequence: CASMKQGGFYGYTF. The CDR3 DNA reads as TGTGCCAGCATGAAACAGGGGGGCTTCTATGGCTACACCTTC.

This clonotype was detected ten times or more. The CDR3 sequence: CASVSGTSYEQYF. CDR3 sequence (DNA): TGTGCCAGCGTGTCCGGGACTAGCTACGAGCAGTACTTC. The rearrangement links TRBV6-1 to TRBJ2-7, with 8 positions matching TRBD2. V was clipped by 8 bases and J by 3 bases; unmatched bases: 6. CDR1 is MNHNS, CDR2 SASEGT, per germline. CDR3 length: 13 residues.

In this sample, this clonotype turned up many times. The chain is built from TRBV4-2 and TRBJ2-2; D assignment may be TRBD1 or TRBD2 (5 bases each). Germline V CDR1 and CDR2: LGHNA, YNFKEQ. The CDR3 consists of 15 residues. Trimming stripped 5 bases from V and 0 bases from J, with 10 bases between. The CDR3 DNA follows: TGTGCCAGCAGCGAGGGGCTCCCGAACACCGGGGAGCTGTTTTTT. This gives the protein CASSEGLPNTGELFF.

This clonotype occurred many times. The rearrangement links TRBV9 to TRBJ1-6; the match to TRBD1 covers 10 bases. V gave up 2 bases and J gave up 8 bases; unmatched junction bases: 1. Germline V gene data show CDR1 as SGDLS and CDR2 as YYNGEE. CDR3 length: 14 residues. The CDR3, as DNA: TGTGCCAGCAGCGTGGGACAGGGGTATTCACCCCTCCACTTT. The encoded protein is CASSVGQGYSPLHF.

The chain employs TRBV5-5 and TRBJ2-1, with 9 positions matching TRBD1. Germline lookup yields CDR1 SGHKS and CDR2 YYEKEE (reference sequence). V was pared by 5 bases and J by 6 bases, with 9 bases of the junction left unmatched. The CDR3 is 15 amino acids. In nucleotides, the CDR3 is TGTGCCAGCAGACACGACAGGGGGGATTGCAATGAGCAGTTCTTC. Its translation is CASRHDRGDCNEQFF.